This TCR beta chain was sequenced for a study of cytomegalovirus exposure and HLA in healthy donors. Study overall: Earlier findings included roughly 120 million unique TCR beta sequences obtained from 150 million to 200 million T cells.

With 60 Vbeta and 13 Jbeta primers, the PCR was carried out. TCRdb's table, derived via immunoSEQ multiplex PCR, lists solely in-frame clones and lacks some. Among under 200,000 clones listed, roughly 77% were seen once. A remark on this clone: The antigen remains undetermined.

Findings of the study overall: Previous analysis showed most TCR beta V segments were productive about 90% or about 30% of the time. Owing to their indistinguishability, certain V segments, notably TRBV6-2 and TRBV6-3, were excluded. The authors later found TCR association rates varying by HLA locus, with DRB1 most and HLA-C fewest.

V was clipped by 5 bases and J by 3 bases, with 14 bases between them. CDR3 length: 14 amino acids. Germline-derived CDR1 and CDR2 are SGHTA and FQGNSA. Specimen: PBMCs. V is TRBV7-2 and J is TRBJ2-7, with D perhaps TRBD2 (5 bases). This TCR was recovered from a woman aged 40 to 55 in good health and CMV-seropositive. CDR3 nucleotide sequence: TGTGCCAGCAGCCCAGCCGGGGTTCTCTACGAGCAGTACTTC. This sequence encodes CASSPAGVLYEQYF.